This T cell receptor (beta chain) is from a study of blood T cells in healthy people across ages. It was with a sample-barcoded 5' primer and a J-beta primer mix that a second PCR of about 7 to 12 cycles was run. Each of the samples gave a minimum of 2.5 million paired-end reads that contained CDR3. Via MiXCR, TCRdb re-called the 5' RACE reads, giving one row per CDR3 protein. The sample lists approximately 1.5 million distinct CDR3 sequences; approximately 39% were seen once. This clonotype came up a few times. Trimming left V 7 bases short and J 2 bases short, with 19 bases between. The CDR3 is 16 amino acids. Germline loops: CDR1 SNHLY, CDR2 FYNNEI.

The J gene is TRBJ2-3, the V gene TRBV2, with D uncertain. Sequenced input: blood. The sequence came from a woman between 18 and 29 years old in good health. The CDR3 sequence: CASIRRLPLFTDTQYF. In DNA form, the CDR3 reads TGTGCCAGCATTAGGAGACTTCCCCTTTTCACAGATACGCAGTATTTT.